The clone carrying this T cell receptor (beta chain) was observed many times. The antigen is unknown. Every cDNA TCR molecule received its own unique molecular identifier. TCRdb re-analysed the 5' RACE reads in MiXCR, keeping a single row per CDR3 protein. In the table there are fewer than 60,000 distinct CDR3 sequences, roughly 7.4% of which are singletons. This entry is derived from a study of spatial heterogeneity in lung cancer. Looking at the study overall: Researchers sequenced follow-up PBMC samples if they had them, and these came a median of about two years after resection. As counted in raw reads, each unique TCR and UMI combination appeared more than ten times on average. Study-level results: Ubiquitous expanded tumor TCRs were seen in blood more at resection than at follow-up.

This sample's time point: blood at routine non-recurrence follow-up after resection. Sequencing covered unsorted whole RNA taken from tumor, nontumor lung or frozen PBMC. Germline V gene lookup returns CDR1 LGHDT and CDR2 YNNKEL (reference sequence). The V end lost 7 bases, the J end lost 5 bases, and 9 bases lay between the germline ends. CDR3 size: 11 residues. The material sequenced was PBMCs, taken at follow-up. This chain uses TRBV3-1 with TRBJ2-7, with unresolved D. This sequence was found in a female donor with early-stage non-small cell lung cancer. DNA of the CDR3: TGTGCCAGCAAGAGCGTGGACGAGCAGTACTTC. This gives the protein CASKSVDEQYF.